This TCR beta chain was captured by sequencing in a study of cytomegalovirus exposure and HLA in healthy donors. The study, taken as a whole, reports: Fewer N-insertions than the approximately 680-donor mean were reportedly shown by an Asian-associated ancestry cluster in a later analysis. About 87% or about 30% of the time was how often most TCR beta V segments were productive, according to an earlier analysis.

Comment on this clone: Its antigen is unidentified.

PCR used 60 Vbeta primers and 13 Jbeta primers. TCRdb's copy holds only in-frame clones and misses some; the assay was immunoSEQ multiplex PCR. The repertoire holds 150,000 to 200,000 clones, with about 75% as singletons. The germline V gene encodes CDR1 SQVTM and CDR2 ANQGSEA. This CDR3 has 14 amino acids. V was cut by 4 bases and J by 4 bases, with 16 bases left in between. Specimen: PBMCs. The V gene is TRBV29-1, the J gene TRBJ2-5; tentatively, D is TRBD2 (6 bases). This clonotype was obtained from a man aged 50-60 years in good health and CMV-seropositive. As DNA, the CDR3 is TGCAGCGTTGGACGACCTCAGCGGGTAGAGACCCAGTACTTC. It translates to CSVGRPQRVETQYF.